Presented here are 25 T cell receptor beta chains from one specimen sequenced in a study of cytomegalovirus exposure and HLA in healthy donors. The PCR used 60 Vbeta and 13 Jbeta primers. The assay was immunoSEQ multiplex PCR, and TCRdb's table has in-frame clones only and misses some. This table holds under 55,000 clones, 73% found once. Sequencing was carried out using PBMCs. Receptors were obtained from a man younger than 35 in good health and CMV-seronegative.

V usage is TRBV28 and J usage is TRBJ2-7; D call uncertain. Looked up from germline, CDR1 is MDHEN and CDR2 is SYDVKM. The CDR3 has 12 amino acids. V lost 6 bases and J lost 4, with 10 bases in between. This CDR3 reads CASSSTPYEQYF. CDR3 DNA sequence: TGTGCCAGCAGCTCCACACCGTACGAGCAGTACTTC.

The chain has TRBV27 and TRBJ1-5; D possibly corresponds to TRBD1 (6 bases). Germline V gene data show CDR1 as MNHEY and CDR2 as SMNVEV (reference sequence). The ends were cut back, 4 bases at V and 7 bases at J, with 8 bases in the middle. This CDR3 is built from 12 residues. Here the CDR3 reads CASSSQGQPQHF. The DNA for the CDR3 is TGTGCCAGCAGTTCACAGGGACAGCCCCAGCATTTT.

This chain connects TRBV6-1 to TRBJ2-1; TRBD1 aligns across 8 bases. Trimming cost V 4 bases and J 3 bases; bases outside gene matches: 8. The CDR3 is 16 residues long. Germline V lookup: CDR1 MNHNS, CDR2 SASEGT. The CDR3 DNA reads TGTGCCAGCAGTGGCAGGCAGGGGGCGAGCTACAATGAGCAGTTCTTC. Its translation: CASSGRQGASYNEQFF.

This clone appeared a single time. V gene TRBV29-1 combines with J gene TRBJ2-2; tentative D call: TRBD2 (6 bases). Deletions cut 5 bases from V and 5 bases from J, with 12 bases between. There are 13 residues in the CDR3. Germline V CDR1 and CDR2: SQVTM, ANQGSEA. CDR3 in amino acids: CSVLGRETGELFF. For the CDR3, the DNA is TGCAGCGTTCTAGGACGGGAGACCGGGGAGCTGTTTTTT.

The V gene is TRBV29-1, the J gene TRBJ2-7; D possibly corresponds to TRBD2 (5 bases). CDR3 length equals 13 residues. In germline, CDR1 is SQVTM, CDR2 ANQGSEA. V lost 7 bases to trimming and J lost 6 bases, with 19 bases between them. CDR3 residues: CSAWLEGSAEQYF. The CDR3 DNA follows: TGCAGCGCCTGGTTAGAGGGTTCTGCCGAGCAGTACTTC.

This chain links TRBV28 with TRBJ2-5, with D tentatively TRBD2 (7 bases). V was pared by 2 bases and J by 5 bases, with 9 bases between. Germline CDR1 and CDR2: MDHEN and SYDVKM. The CDR3 length is 13 residues. Written as DNA, the CDR3 is TGTGCCAGCAGTTTAGAGGGGGGGGAGACCCAGTACTTC. This gives the protein CASSLEGGETQYF.

The rearrangement links TRBV6-5 to TRBJ2-7, with 7 bases aligning to TRBD1. CDR1 MNHEY and CDR2 SVGAGI come from the germline V gene. Losses at the gene ends were 6 bases for V and 6 bases for J; bases not matched to a gene: 5. This CDR3 has 12 residues. In nucleotides, the CDR3 is TGTGCCAGCAGCCCAGGGGGTTTCGAGCAGTACTTC. It translates to CASSPGGFEQYF.

The rearrangement uses TRBV7-8 and TRBJ2-1; D perhaps matches TRBD1 (6 bases). From germline, CDR1 is SGHVS and CDR2 FQNEAQ. The V and J ends lost 3 bases and 3 bases respectively, with 12 bases between them. The CDR3 extends over 15 amino acids. The CDR3 loop is CASSFRQVLYNEQFF. The DNA for the CDR3 is TGTGCCAGCAGCTTCCGACAGGTCCTCTACAATGAGCAGTTCTTC.

This clone was observed a single time. The chain recombines TRBV4-1 with TRBJ1-1; 8 bases fit TRBD1. Unmatched junction bases numbered 17, after V lost 3 bases and J lost 5 bases. The germline V gene has CDR1 MGHRA and CDR2 YSYEKL. The CDR3 length is 18 residues. CDR3 sequence reads: CASSQADSLGQGITEAFF. The CDR3 coding sequence is TGCGCCAGCAGCCAGGCCGATAGCCTCGGACAGGGAATAACTGAAGCTTTCTTT.

This clone has a handful of counts. The V call is TRBV7-9, the J call TRBJ1-1; maybe TRBD1 (6 bases). Germline assignment: CDR1 SEHNR and CDR2 FQNEAQ (reference sequence). This CDR3 is 14 amino acids long. V was shortened by 0 bases and J by 9 bases, with 14 bases between the two germline ends. CDR3 nucleotide sequence: TGTGCCAGCAGCTTAGCGGGGGCGGACAGTAAAGCTTTCTTT. Its protein is CASSLAGADSKAFF.

CDR3 sequence reads: CASSLESARGYEQYF. The CDR3 nucleotides read TGTGCCAGCAGCTTGGAGTCCGCTCGAGGCTACGAGCAGTACTTC. This chain connects TRBV5-8 to TRBJ2-7, with no clear D. V shed 0 bases and J shed 3 bases, with 13 bases lying between them. The CDR3 length is 15 residues. CDR1 SGHTS and CDR2 YDEGEE come from the germline V gene.

The chain is built from TRBV29-1 and TRBJ1-2, with a tentative D call TRBD1 (5 bases). Per germline, CDR1 SQVTM and CDR2 ANQGSEA. The CDR3 consists of 13 residues. Trimming removed 3 bases at V and 4 bases at J, with 12 bases between. In nucleotides, the CDR3 is TGCAGCGTTGAGGGTCAGGGTCTCTATGGCTACACCTTC. It is translated as CSVEGQGLYGYTF.

This clone was detected a few times. The CDR3, as DNA: TGTGCCAGCAGTTACTCCCGATTGAGCGCTGGCAATGAGCAGTTCTTC. Protein product: CASSYSRLSAGNEQFF. J is TRBJ2-1 and V is TRBV6-5; D remains unclear. This CDR3 region has 16 residues. Germline CDR1 reads MNHEY; CDR2 reads SVGAGI. The ends were cut back, 0 bases at V and 6 bases at J, with 15 bases in the middle.

The CDR3 here is CASSLTGRDQETQYF. The CDR3 DNA reads TGTGCCAGCAGCTTAACGGGGAGGGACCAAGAGACCCAGTACTTC. This sequence joins TRBV11-2 and TRBJ2-5, with 7 nucleotides matching TRBD2. Germline assignment: CDR1 SGHAT and CDR2 FQNNGV. V lost 2 bases to trimming and J lost 0 bases; unmatched junction nucleotides: 3. The CDR3 is 15 amino acids.

This clone was observed once. The chain links TRBV14 to TRBJ2-6; the D gene is possibly TRBD2 (5 bases). The germline gives CDR1 SGHDN, CDR2 FVKESK. V shed 5 bases and J shed 3 bases, with 11 bases lying between them. CDR3 length: 15 residues. CDR3 DNA: TGTGCCAGCAGCTCTGCGGGTCGTGGGGCCAACGTCCTGACTTTC. It translates to CASSSAGRGANVLTF.

This clone showed up just once. The V gene is TRBV28, the J gene TRBJ2-7; TRBD2 matches 11 bases. The germline V gene encodes CDR1 MDHEN and CDR2 SYDVKM. The length of the CDR3 is 16 residues. Trimming took 6 bases from V and 5 from J; bases not matched to a gene: 12. The CDR3 spells CASSSSGRARTNEQYF. The CDR3 bases are TGTGCCAGCAGCAGTAGCGGGAGGGCCAGAACGAACGAGCAGTACTTC.

The V gene is TRBV27, the J gene TRBJ2-7, with 10 bases aligning to TRBD1. The CDR3 is made up of 14 amino acids. Unmatched junction bases numbered 7, after V lost 6 bases and J lost 5 bases. Germline V CDR1 and CDR2: MNHEY, SMNVEV (reference sequence). CDR3 sequence reads: CASRSGTGVHEQYF. The CDR3 DNA reads as TGTGCCAGCAGGTCCGGGACAGGGGTCCACGAGCAGTACTTC.

This clone was recorded only once. The rearrangement links TRBV28 to TRBJ2-7; TRBD2 aligns across 11 bases. The germline V gene has CDR1 MDHEN and CDR2 SYDVKM. The CDR3 runs 13 residues. With V trimmed by 11 bases and J by 0 bases, 3 bases remained unmatched. The DNA of the CDR3 is TGTGCCGGAGGGACTAGCGGCTCCTACGAGCAGTACTTC. As protein: CAGGTSGSYEQYF.

The CDR3: CASSSPGVAGEYNEQFF. CDR3 DNA: TGTGCCAGCAGCTCCCCGGGGGTAGCGGGAGAGTACAATGAGCAGTTCTTC. V gene TRBV11-3 combines with J gene TRBJ2-1; 9 bases match TRBD2. The CDR3 runs 17 residues. V lost 4 bases, J lost 4 bases, and 11 bases stayed unmatched. CDR1 and CDR2 (germline): SGHNT, YENEEA.

The CDR3: CASSLGGSMNTEAFF. The DNA of the CDR3 is TGTGCCAGCAGCTTAGGCGGGAGCATGAACACTGAAGCTTTCTTT. The chain has TRBV11-3 and TRBJ1-1; D uncertain. The germline gives CDR1 SGHNT, CDR2 YENEEA. This CDR3 has 15 amino acids. V was cut by 1 base and J by 0 bases, with 9 bases left in between.

J is TRBJ1-2 and V is TRBV6-5, with D uncertain. Germline V CDR1 and CDR2: MNHEY, SVGAGI. The CDR3 has 11 residues. Trimming cost V 6 bases and J 11 bases, with 13 bases left between them. CDR3 in amino acids: CASRSPAGYTF. The CDR3 bases are TGTGCCAGCAGGTCCCCCGCGGGGTACACCTTC.

The V and J genes are TRBV25-1 and TRBJ1-1; tentative D call: TRBD1 (5 bases). The germline V gene encodes CDR1 MGHDK and CDR2 SYGVNS. The V and J ends lost 5 bases and 4 bases respectively, with 20 bases between them. The CDR3 is 16 residues long. The DNA of the CDR3 is TGTGCCAGCAGTCCACCGGGCGGGGCGCTGATCACTGAAGCTTTCTTT. Translation: CASSPPGGALITEAFF.

V is TRBV5-1 and J is TRBJ1-1, with 9 nucleotides matching TRBD1. The V gene's germline CDR1 is SGHRS and CDR2 YFSETQ. CDR3 size: 14 residues. The junction had 4 bases not matched to a gene; V was cut back by 2 bases and J by 5 bases. The CDR3 DNA follows: TGCGCCAGCAGCTTACGGGACAGGGAAACTGAAGCTTTCTTT. It is translated as CASSLRDRETEAFF.

The chain has TRBV25-1 and TRBJ2-7; D gene uncertain. Germline CDR1 reads MGHDK; CDR2 reads SYGVNS. V lost 9 bases and J 2 bases, leaving 17 bases between the germline ends. The CDR3 runs 14 residues. The DNA for the CDR3 is TGTGCCAGTAGCCTGACGGTCCCACCCTACGAGCAGTACTTC. This sequence encodes CASSLTVPPYEQYF.

This chain joins TRBV6-6 and TRBJ2-4; D is uncertain. Germline CDR1 is MNHNY and CDR2 is SVGAGI (reference sequence). V lost 2 bases, J lost 1 base, and 3 bases lay in between. The CDR3 is made up of 13 amino acids. Here the CDR3 DNA reads TGTGCCAGCAGTTACCTGGCCAAAAACATTCAGTACTTC. As protein: CASSYLAKNIQYF.